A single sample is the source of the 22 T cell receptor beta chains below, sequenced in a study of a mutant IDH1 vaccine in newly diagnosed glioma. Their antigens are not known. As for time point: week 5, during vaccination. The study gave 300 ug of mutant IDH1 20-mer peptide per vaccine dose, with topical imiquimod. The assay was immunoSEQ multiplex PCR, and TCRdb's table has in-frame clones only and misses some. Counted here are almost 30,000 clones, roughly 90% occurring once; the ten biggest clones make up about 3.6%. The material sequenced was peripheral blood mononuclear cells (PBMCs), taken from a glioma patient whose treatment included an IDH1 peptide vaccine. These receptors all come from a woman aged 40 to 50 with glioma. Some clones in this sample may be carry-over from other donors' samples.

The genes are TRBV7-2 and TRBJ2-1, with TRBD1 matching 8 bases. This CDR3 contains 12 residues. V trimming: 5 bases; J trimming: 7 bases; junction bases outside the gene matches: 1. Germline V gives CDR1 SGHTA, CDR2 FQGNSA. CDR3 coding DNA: TGTGCCAGCAGCCGACAGGGGAATGAGCAGTTCTTC. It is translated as CASSRQGNEQFF.

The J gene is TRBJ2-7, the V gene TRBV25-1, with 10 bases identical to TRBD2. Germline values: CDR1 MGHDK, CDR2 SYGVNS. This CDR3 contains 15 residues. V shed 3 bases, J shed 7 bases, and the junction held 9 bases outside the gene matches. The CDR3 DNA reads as TGTGCCAGCAGTGACTTAGCGGGAGGATATGGAGAGCAGTACTTC. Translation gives CASSDLAGGYGEQYF.

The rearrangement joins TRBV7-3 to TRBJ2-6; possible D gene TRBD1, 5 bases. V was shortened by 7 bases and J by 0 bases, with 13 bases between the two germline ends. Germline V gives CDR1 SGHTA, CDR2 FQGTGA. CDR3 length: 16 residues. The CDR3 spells CASTPQGSSGANVLTF. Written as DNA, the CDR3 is TGTGCCAGCACCCCTCAGGGTAGCTCTGGGGCCAACGTCCTGACTTTC. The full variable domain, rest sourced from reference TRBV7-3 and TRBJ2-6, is GAGVSQTPSNKVTEKGKYVELRCDPISGHTALYWYRQSLGQGPEFLIYFQGTGAADDSGLPNDRFFAVRPEGSVSTLKIQRTERGDSAVYLCASTPQGSSGANVLTFGAGSRLTVL.

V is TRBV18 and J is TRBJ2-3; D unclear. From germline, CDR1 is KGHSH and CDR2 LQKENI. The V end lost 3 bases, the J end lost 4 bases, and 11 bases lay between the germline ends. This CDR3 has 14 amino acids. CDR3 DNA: TGTGCCAGCTCACCGATTCCCGTATCAGATACGCAGTATTTT. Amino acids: CASSPIPVSDTQYF.

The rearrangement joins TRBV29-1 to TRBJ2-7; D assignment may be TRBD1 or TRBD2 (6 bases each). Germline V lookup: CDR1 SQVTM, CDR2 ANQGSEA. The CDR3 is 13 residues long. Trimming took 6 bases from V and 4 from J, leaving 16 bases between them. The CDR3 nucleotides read TGCAGCGTAATGACAGGCGCGGGGTACGAGCAGTACTTC. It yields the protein CSVMTGAGYEQYF.

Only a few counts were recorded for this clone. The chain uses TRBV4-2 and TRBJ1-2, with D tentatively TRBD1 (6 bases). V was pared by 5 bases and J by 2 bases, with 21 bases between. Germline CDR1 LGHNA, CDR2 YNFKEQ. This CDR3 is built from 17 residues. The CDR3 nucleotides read TGTGCCAGCAGCTCTGAGGGCGGGGGGCGATGGAACTATGGCTACACCTTC. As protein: CASSSEGGGRWNYGYTF.

The CDR3 is CATSRGDRAEAFF. The DNA for the CDR3 is TGTGCCACCAGCAGAGGCGACAGGGCTGAAGCTTTCTTT. The chain combines TRBV15 with TRBJ1-1, with 7 bases identical to TRBD1. CDR3 length: 13 amino acids. The germline V gene encodes CDR1 LNHNV and CDR2 YYDKDF (reference sequence). V shed 1 base, J shed 6 bases, and the junction held 2 bases outside the gene matches.

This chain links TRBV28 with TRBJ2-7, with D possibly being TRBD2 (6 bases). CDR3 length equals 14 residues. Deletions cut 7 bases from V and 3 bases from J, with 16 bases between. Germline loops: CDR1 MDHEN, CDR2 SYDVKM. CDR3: CASTRGGTHYEQYF. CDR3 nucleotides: TGTGCCAGCACCCGTGGGGGGACGCACTACGAGCAGTACTTC.

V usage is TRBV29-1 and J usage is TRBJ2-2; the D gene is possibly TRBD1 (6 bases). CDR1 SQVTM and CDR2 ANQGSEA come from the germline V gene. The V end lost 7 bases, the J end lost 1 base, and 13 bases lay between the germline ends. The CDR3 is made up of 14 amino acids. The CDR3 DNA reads TGCAGCGCCCAACAGGGTGGGAACACCGGGGAGCTGTTTTTT. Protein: CSAQQGGNTGELFF.

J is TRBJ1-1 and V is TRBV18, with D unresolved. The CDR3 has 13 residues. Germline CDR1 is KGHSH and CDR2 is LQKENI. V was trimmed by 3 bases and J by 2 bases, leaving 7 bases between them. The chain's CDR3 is CASSPGDNTEAFF. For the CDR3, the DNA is TGTGCCAGCTCACCGGGCGACAACACTGAAGCTTTCTTT.

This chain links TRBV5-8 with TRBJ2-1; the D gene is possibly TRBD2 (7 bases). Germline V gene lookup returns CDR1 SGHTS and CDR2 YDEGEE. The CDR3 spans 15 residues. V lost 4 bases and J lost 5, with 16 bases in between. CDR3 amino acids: CASSGWGGRNNEQFF. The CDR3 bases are TGTGCCAGCAGCGGGTGGGGGGGGCGAAACAATGAGCAGTTCTTC.

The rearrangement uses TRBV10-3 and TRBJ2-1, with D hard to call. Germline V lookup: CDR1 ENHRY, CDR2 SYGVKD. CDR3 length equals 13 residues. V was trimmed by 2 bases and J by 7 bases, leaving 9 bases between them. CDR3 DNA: TGTGCCATCAGTGAGACTACGGGTAATGAGCAGTTCTTC. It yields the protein CAISETTGNEQFF.

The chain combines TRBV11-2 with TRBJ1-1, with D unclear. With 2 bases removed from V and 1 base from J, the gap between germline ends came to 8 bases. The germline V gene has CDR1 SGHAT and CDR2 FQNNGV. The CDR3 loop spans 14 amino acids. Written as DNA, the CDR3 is TGTGCCAGCAGCTTAAAGTTCCAGAACACTGAAGCTTTCTTT. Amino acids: CASSLKFQNTEAFF.

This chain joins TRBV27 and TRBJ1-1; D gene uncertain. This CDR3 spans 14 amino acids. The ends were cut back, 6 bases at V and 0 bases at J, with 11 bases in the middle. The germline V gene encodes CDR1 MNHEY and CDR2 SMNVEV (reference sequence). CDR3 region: CASSPGRMNTEAFF. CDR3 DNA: TGTGCCAGCAGCCCCGGACGGATGAACACTGAAGCTTTCTTT.

The CDR3 DNA reads as TGTGCCAGCAGTCAGGACAGCTCCTACGAGCAGTACTTC. Protein sequence: CASSQDSSYEQYF. V gene TRBV6-5 combines with J gene TRBJ2-7; D perhaps matches TRBD1 (6 bases). The CDR3 is 13 amino acids. The V and J ends lost 5 bases and 0 bases respectively, with 8 bases between them. Germline CDR1 and CDR2: MNHEY and SVGAGI.

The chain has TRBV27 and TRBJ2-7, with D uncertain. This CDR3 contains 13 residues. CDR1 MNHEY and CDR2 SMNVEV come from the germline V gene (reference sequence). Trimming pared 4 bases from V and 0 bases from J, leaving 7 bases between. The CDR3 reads CASSSGLSYEQYF. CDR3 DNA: TGTGCCAGCAGTTCCGGGCTCTCCTACGAGCAGTACTTC.

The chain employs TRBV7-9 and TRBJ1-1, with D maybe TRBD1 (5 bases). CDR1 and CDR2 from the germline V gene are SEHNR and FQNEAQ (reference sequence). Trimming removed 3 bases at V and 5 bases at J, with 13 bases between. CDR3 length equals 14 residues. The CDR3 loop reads CASSLDGDPTEAFF. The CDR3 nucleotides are TGTGCCAGCAGCTTGGACGGGGACCCGACTGAAGCTTTCTTT.

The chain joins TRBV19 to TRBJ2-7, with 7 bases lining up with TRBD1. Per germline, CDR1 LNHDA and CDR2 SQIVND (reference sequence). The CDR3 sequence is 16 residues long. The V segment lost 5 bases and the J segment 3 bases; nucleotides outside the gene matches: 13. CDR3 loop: CASSSYSPGQNYEQYF. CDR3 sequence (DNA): TGTGCCAGTAGTTCCTACTCTCCGGGACAGAACTACGAGCAGTACTTC.

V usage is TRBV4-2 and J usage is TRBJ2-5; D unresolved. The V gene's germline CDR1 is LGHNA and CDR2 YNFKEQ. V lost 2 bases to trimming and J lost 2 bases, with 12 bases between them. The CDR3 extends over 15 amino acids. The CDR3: CASSQRLGTQETQYF. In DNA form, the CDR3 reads TGTGCCAGCAGCCAACGCCTGGGTACACAAGAGACCCAGTACTTC.

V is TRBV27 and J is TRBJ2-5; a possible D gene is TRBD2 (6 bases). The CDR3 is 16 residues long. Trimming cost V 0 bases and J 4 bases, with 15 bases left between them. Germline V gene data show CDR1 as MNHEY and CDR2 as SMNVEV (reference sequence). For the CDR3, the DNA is TGTGCCAGCAGTTTATCGCGAGAGGGAGCGGGAGAGACCCAGTACTTC. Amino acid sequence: CASSLSREGAGETQYF.

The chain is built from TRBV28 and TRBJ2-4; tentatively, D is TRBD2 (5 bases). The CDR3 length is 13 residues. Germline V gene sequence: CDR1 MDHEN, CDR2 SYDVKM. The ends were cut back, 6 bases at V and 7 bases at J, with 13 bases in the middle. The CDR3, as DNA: TGTGCCAGCAGCCCTTCTAGCCGGAACATTCAGTACTTC. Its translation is CASSPSSRNIQYF.

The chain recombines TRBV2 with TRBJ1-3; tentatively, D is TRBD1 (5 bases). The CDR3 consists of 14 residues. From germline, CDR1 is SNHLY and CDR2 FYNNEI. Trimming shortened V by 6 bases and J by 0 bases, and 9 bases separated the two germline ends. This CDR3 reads CASSMRGSGNTIYF. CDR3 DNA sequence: TGTGCCAGCAGCATGAGGGGCTCTGGAAACACCATATATTTT.